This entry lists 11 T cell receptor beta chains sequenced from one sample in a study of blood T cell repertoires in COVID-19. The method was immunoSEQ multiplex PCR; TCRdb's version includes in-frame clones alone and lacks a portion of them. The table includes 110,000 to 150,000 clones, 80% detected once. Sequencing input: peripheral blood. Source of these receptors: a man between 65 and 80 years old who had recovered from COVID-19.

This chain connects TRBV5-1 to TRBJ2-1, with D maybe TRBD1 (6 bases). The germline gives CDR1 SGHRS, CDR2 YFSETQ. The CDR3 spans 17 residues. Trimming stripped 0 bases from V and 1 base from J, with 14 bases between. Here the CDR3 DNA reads TGCGCCAGCAGCTTGGGTAGGACAGCATTTTCCTACAATGAGCAGTTCTTC. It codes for CASSLGRTAFSYNEQFF.

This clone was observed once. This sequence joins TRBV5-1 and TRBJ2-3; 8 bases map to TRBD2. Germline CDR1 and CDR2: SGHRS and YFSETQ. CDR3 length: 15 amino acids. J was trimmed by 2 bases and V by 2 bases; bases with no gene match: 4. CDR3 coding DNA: TGCGCCAGCAGCTTCAGCGGGAGATCCACAGATACGCAGTATTTT. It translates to CASSFSGRSTDTQYF.

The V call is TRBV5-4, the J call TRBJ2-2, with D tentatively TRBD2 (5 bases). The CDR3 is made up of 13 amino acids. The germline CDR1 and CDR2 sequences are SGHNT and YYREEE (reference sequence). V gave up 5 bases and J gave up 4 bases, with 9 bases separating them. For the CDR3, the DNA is TGTGCCAGCAGAGGCGGACTCACCGGGGAGCTGTTTTTT. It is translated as CASRGGLTGELFF. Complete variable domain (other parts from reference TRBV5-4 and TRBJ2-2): ETGVTQSPTHLIKTRGQQVTLRCSSQSGHNTVSWYQQALGQGPQFIFQYYREEENGRGNFPPRFSGLQFPNYSSELNVNALELDDSALYLCASRGGLTGELFFGEGSRLTVL.

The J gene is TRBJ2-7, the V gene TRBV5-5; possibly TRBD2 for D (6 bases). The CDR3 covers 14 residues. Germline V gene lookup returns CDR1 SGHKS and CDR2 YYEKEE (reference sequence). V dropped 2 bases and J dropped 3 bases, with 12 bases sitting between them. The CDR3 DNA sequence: TGTGCCAGCAGCTTCTCTTTTAGCGGCTACGAGCAGTACTTC. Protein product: CASSFSFSGYEQYF.

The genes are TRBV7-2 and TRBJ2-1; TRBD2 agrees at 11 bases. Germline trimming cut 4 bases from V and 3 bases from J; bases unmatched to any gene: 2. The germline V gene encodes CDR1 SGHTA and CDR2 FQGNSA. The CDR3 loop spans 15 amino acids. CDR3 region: CASSSGLAVYNEQFF. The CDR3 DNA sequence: TGTGCCAGCAGCTCGGGACTAGCGGTCTACAATGAGCAGTTCTTC. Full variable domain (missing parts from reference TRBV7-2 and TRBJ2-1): GAGVSQSPSNKVTEKGKDVELRCDPISGHTALYWYRQSLGQGLEFLIYFQGNSAPDKSGLPSDRFSAERTGGSVSTLTIQRTQQEDSAVYLCASSSGLAVYNEQFFGPGTRLTVL.

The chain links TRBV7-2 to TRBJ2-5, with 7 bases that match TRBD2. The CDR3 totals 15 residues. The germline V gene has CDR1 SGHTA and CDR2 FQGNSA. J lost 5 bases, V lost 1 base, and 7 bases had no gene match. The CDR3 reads CASSLGAGAWETQYF. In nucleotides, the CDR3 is TGTGCCAGCAGCTTAGGGGCGGGAGCTTGGGAGACCCAGTACTTC.

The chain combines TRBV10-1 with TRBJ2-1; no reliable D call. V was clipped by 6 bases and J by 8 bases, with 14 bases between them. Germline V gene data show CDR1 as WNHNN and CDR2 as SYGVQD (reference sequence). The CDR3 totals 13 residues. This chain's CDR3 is CASSAENLYEQFF. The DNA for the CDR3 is TGCGCCAGCAGCGCGGAGAACCTTTATGAGCAGTTCTTC.

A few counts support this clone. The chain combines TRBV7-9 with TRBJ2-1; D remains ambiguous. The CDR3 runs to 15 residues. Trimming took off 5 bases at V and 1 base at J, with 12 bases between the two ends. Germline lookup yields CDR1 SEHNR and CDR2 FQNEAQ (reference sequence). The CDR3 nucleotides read TGTGCCAGCAGCCCTTCCCTTTATTCCTACAATGAGCAGTTCTTC. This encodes CASSPSLYSYNEQFF.

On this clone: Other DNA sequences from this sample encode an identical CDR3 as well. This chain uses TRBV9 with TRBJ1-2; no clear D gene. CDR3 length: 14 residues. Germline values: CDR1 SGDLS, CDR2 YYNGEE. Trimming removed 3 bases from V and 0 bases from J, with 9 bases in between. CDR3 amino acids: CASSAGDSNYGYTF. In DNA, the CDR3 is TGTGCCAGCAGCGCCGGGGATTCTAACTATGGCTACACCTTC. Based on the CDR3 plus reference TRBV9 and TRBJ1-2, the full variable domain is DSGVTQTPKHLITATGQRVTLRCSPRSGDLSVYWYQQSLDQGLQFLIQYYNGEERAKGNILERFSAQQFPDLHSELNLSSLELGDSALYFCASSAGDSNYGYTFGSGTRLTVV.

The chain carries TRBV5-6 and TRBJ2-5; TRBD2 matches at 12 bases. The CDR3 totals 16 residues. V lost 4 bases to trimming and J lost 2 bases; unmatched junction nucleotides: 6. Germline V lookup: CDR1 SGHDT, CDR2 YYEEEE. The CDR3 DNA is TGTGCCAGCAGCACTCTAGCGGGAGGGCGGCAAGAGACCCAGTACTTC. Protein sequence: CASSTLAGGRQETQYF.

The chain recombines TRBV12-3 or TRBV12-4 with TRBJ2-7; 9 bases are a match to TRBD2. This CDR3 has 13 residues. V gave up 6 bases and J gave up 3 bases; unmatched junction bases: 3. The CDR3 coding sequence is TGTGCCAGCAGGATTAGCGGGAGCTACGAGCAGTACTTC. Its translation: CASRISGSYEQYF.